This passage covers 32 T cell receptor beta chains from one sample sequenced in a study of beta chain features in type 1 diabetes. TCRB transcripts that were expressed got sequenced, as all of the isolated RNA had been reverse transcribed. Sequenced by immunoSEQ multiplex PCR; TCRdb stores in-frame clones only, minus some. The sample shows under 450,000 clones, about 14% of them seen only once. The sample comprised naive CD4+ T cells from blood. These receptors were collected from a man in his thirties or forties in good health.

This clone was seen more than once but under ten times. The V and J genes are TRBV9 and TRBJ2-5, with D maybe TRBD1 (5 bases). Germline assignment: CDR1 SGDLS and CDR2 YYNGEE. The V gene lost 3 bases and the J gene lost 7 bases, with 10 bases spanning the gap. The CDR3 extends over 12 amino acids. The CDR3 DNA follows: TGTGCCAGCAGCGAGGGGCTCGGGACCCAGTACTTC. Amino acids: CASSEGLGTQYF.

The table lists this clone with a few counts. CDR3 protein: CASSVPQGTPYV. Here the CDR3 DNA reads TGTGCCAGCAGCGTCCCCCAGGGGACTCCGTACGTC. The V and J genes are TRBV5-4 and TRBJ2-7; D assignment may be TRBD1 or TRBD2 (6 bases each). Trimming removed 4 bases at V and 12 bases at J, with 17 bases between. The CDR3 extends over 12 amino acids. CDR1 is SGHNT and CDR2 is YYREEE in the germline V gene (reference sequence).

The chain has TRBV30 and TRBJ1-2; tentative D call: TRBD1 (5 bases). Trimming took 0 bases from V and 1 from J, leaving 6 bases between them. Germline lookup yields CDR1 GTSNPN and CDR2 SVGIG (reference sequence). The CDR3 is 13 amino acids. CDR3 coding DNA: TGTGCCTGGAGTGTACAGGTTAACTATGGCTACACCTTC. Its protein product is CAWSVQVNYGYTF.

J is TRBJ2-1 and V is TRBV27, with D possibly being TRBD1 (6 bases). From germline, CDR1 is MNHEY and CDR2 SMNVEV (reference sequence). Trimming took 0 bases from V and 8 from J, leaving 14 bases between them. This CDR3 is built from 15 residues. CDR3 coding DNA: TGTGCCAGCAGTTTATCGGTGGCAGGGGTCCATGAGCAGTTCTTC. Its protein product is CASSLSVAGVHEQFF.

The genes are TRBV9 and TRBJ2-5; 8 bases align to TRBD1. Germline trimming cut 0 bases from V and 1 base from J; bases unmatched to any gene: 5. The CDR3 contains 16 residues. Per germline, CDR1 SGDLS and CDR2 YYNGEE. DNA of the CDR3: TGTGCCAGCAGCGTAGGGGACAGGTGGCTCCAAGAGACCCAGTACTTC. The encoded protein is CASSVGDRWLQETQYF. Full variable domain (outside the CDR3, taken from reference TRBV9 and TRBJ2-5): DSGVTQTPKHLITATGQRVTLRCSPRSGDLSVYWYQQSLDQGLQFLIQYYNGEERAKGNILERFSAQQFPDLHSELNLSSLELGDSALYFCASSVGDRWLQETQYFGPGTRLLVL.

The rearrangement uses TRBV29-1 and TRBJ2-5; possibly TRBD1 or TRBD2 for D (5 bases each). With 3 bases removed from V and 1 base from J, the gap between germline ends came to 9 bases. Germline V CDR1 and CDR2: SQVTM, ANQGSEA. The CDR3 is 13 residues long. CDR3 in DNA: TGCAGCGTTGAGGCCGGGGCCCAAGAGACCCAGTACTTC. It codes for CSVEAGAQETQYF.

This clone was seen a few times. The rearrangement joins TRBV4-3 to TRBJ2-5, with D maybe TRBD1 (6 bases). Trimming shortened V by 3 bases and J by 5 bases, and 16 bases separated the two germline ends. CDR3 length equals 15 residues. Germline CDR1 reads LGHNA; CDR2 reads YSLEER. The chain's CDR3 is CASSHQQGTWETQYF. As DNA, the CDR3 is TGCGCCAGCAGCCATCAACAGGGAACATGGGAGACCCAGTACTTC.

The chain recombines TRBV6-6 with TRBJ1-5; D not resolved. The CDR3 has 16 residues. Per the germline V gene, CDR1 is MNHNY and CDR2 is SVGAGI (reference sequence). Trimming cost V 6 bases and J 4 bases, with 19 bases left between them. CDR3 sequence: CASSRSWTGRNQPQHF. Written as DNA, the CDR3 is TGTGCCAGCAGCCGAAGTTGGACGGGAAGAAATCAGCCCCAGCATTTT.

This clone showed up just once. The chain couples TRBV7-2 to TRBJ2-5; 7 positions match TRBD2. The V and J ends lost 3 bases and 1 base, in that order; junction bases with no gene match: 2. Germline CDR1 and CDR2: SGHTA and FQGNSA. CDR3 length equals 14 residues. The CDR3, as DNA: TGTGCCAGCAGCTTTAGCGGGCCCCAAGAGACCCAGTACTTC. It codes for CASSFSGPQETQYF.

The gene calls are TRBV19 and TRBJ2-3; the D gene is possibly TRBD2 (5 bases). With 3 bases removed from V and 6 bases from J, the gap between germline ends came to 16 bases. Germline values: CDR1 LNHDA, CDR2 SQIVND (reference sequence). The length of the CDR3 is 15 residues. In DNA, the CDR3 is TGTGCCAGTAGTATTTCCGGGGTATCTAGCGATACGCAGTATTTT. Translation gives CASSISGVSSDTQYF.

The chain joins TRBV7-6 to TRBJ2-6; maybe TRBD2 (5 bases). Germline V gives CDR1 SGHVS, CDR2 FNYEAQ. V lost 4 bases, J lost 0 bases, and 10 bases lay in between. CDR3 length equals 16 residues. The CDR3 nucleotides read TGTGCCAGCAGCTCCCAGCGGCCCTCTGGGGCCAACGTCCTGACTTTC. This translates into CASSSQRPSGANVLTF.

The chain uses TRBV7-2 and TRBJ1-6, with 9 positions matching TRBD1. The CDR3 has 18 residues. V lost 2 bases, J lost 10 bases, and 15 bases stayed unmatched. The germline V gene has CDR1 SGHTA and CDR2 FQGNSA. CDR3 sequence reads: CASSLSDRGKRAESPLHF. CDR3 DNA sequence: TGTGCCAGCAGCTTATCGGACAGGGGAAAGAGGGCAGAATCACCCCTCCACTTT.

This chain joins TRBV13 and TRBJ2-5, with unresolved D. Germline CDR1 reads PRHDT; CDR2 reads FYEKMQ (reference sequence). V dropped 5 bases and J dropped 11 bases, with 18 bases sitting between them. This CDR3 has 13 residues. DNA of the CDR3: TGTGCCAGCAGCCAGGTTCGCTTGGTAGAGCAGTACTTC. Its protein is CASSQVRLVEQYF.

This chain links TRBV4-3 with TRBJ2-3, with D maybe TRBD2 (5 bases). Trimming took 4 bases from V and 3 from J, leaving 20 bases between them. The CDR3 spans 17 residues. Germline V gives CDR1 LGHNA, CDR2 YSLEER. For the CDR3, the DNA is TGCGCCAGCAGCCGAGATCACGGCGGGCGGCGGACAGATACGCAGTATTTT. It encodes CASSRDHGGRRTDTQYF.

The chain uses TRBV30 and TRBJ2-3; the match to TRBD2 covers 10 bases. From germline, CDR1 is GTSNPN and CDR2 SVGIG (reference sequence). V trimming: 2 bases; J trimming: 8 bases; junction bases outside the gene matches: 7. There are 14 residues in the CDR3. DNA for the CDR3: TGTGCCTGGAGTAGGCTAGCGGGAGTAGGTACGCAGTATTTT. Its translation: CAWSRLAGVGTQYF. The complete variable domain, with remaining parts taken from reference TRBV30 and TRBJ2-3, reads SQTIHQWPATLVQPVGSPLSLECTVEGTSNPNLYWYRQAAGRGLQLLFYSVGIGQISSEVPQNLSASRPQDRQFILSSKKLLLSDSGFYLCAWSRLAGVGTQYFGPGTRLTVL.

There are a few counts of this clone. The chain couples TRBV7-3 to TRBJ1-1, with a weak D call TRBD1 (5 bases). The CDR3 is 14 residues long. In germline, CDR1 is SGHTA, CDR2 FQGTGA. Between the trimmed V and J ends, which lost 5 bases and 4 bases, there was a span of 14 bases. The CDR3 DNA is TGTGCCAGCAGCCCACGGCAGGGATCCACTGAAGCTTTCTTT. Translation gives CASSPRQGSTEAFF.

The V gene is TRBV18, the J gene TRBJ2-1, with D maybe TRBD2 (6 bases). Trimming took off 3 bases at V and 0 bases at J, with 15 bases between the two ends. From germline, CDR1 is KGHSH and CDR2 LQKENI. There are 17 residues in the CDR3. The CDR3 nucleotides are TGTGCCAGCTCACCGCTTGGGACTTTCGCCTCCTACAATGAGCAGTTCTTC. Its translation: CASSPLGTFASYNEQFF.

Details on this clone: Other nucleotide sequences from this sample produce the same CDR3. DNA for the CDR3: TGTGCCTGGAGTGTAAGAGGAGATCAGCCCCAGCATTTT. This sequence encodes CAWSVRGDQPQHF. This chain uses TRBV30 with TRBJ1-5; no reliable D call. V lost 0 bases and J lost 5, with 8 bases in between. The CDR3 spans 13 residues. Germline CDR1 is GTSNPN and CDR2 is SVGIG (reference sequence).

Many counts were recorded for this clone. The same CDR3 arises from other DNA sequences in this sample as well. V usage is TRBV29-1 and J usage is TRBJ2-7, with D perhaps TRBD1 (6 bases). CDR1 is SQVTM, CDR2 ANQGSEA, per germline. V was clipped by 5 bases and J by 2 bases, with 10 bases between them. The CDR3 sequence is 12 residues long. CDR3 loop: CSVRDTAYEQYV. The CDR3 DNA reads as TGCAGCGTTAGGGACACAGCCTACGAGCAGTACGTC.

This clone was detected only a few times. The chain combines TRBV4-3 with TRBJ2-3; D not certain. CDR1 is LGHNA, CDR2 YSLEER, per germline. The CDR3 runs 12 residues. Deletions cut 4 bases from V and 6 bases from J, with 8 bases between. CDR3 coding DNA: TGCGCCAGCAGCCGTTCGGGTGATACGCAGTATTTT. Encoded protein: CASSRSGDTQYF.

This rearrangement joins TRBV5-4 to TRBJ1-1; D gene ambiguous. This CDR3 region has 15 residues. Trimming pared 1 base from V and 1 base from J, leaving 11 bases between. Germline V lookup: CDR1 SGHNT, CDR2 YYREEE (reference sequence). The CDR3 sequence is CASSLFATTNTEAFF. The CDR3 DNA reads TGTGCCAGCAGCTTGTTTGCCACGACGAACACTGAAGCTTTCTTT.

This clone has a handful of counts. This chain joins TRBV23-1 and TRBJ2-7; D is ambiguous. TRBV23-1 is given ORF status, its function remaining uncertain. The CDR3 has 13 amino acids. The V and J ends lost 0 bases and 6 bases respectively, with 9 bases between them. CDR3 loop: CASSQSSPREQYF. CDR3 nucleotide sequence: TGCGCCAGCAGTCAATCGAGCCCGCGCGAGCAGTACTTC.

The chain couples TRBV5-1 to TRBJ1-6; TRBD1 agrees at 10 bases. This CDR3 is built from 15 residues. CDR1 and CDR2 from the germline V gene are SGHRS and YFSETQ. V trimming: 4 bases; J trimming: 10 bases; junction bases outside the gene matches: 8. In DNA, the CDR3 is TGCGCCAGCAGCGCCCGGACAGGGGGAGGCTCACCCCTCCACTTT. Its protein product is CASSARTGGGSPLHF.

This clone has a handful of counts. V usage is TRBV19 and J usage is TRBJ2-5, with 8 bases aligning to TRBD2. V trimming: 9 bases; J trimming: 4 bases; junction bases outside the gene matches: 13. The CDR3 totals 15 residues. Per the germline V gene, CDR1 is LNHDA and CDR2 is SQIVND (reference sequence). Here the CDR3 reads CASRPSGGGSETQYF. The CDR3 DNA follows: TGTGCCAGCAGACCTAGCGGCGGGGGGTCAGAGACCCAGTACTTC. The full variable domain, completed using reference TRBV19 and TRBJ2-5, is DGGITQSPKYLFRKEGQNVTLSCEQNLNHDAMYWYRQDPGQGLRLIYYSQIVNDFQKGDIAEGYSVSREKKESFPLTVTSAQKNPTAFYLCASRPSGGGSETQYFGPGTRLLVL.

The rearrangement joins TRBV9 to TRBJ2-1; the D is unclear. Germline CDR1 SGDLS, CDR2 YYNGEE. This CDR3 has 13 amino acids. Deletions cut 0 bases from V and 9 bases from J, with 10 bases between. The CDR3 nucleotides read TGTGCCAGCAGCGTAGCCAGCCTTGGTGAGCAGTTCTTC. Translation gives CASSVASLGEQFF.

This sequence joins TRBV9 and TRBJ1-4, with 9 bases lining up with TRBD1. This CDR3 spans 14 amino acids. Germline V gene lookup returns CDR1 SGDLS and CDR2 YYNGEE. With 3 bases clipped from V and 6 bases from J, the junction kept 3 bases outside the gene matches. CDR3 in amino acids: CASSADRGYEKLFF. The CDR3 DNA reads as TGTGCCAGCAGCGCGGACAGGGGCTATGAAAAACTGTTTTTT. Together with reference TRBV9 and TRBJ1-4, the CDR3 gives the full variable domain: DSGVTQTPKHLITATGQRVTLRCSPRSGDLSVYWYQQSLDQGLQFLIQYYNGEERAKGNILERFSAQQFPDLHSELNLSSLELGDSALYFCASSADRGYEKLFFGSGTQLSVL.

A word on this clone: The junction does not match germline at one end; this may be a read error. The chain combines TRBV30 with TRBJ2-4; D ambiguous. This CDR3 contains 11 residues. Germline CDR1 GTSNPN, CDR2 SVGIG (reference sequence). The CDR3 coding sequence is TGTGCCTGGAGTGTAGGCATGTCTCTTACCTTC. Translation gives CAWSVGMSLTF. The full variable domain, with the rest looked up from reference TRBV30 and TRBJ2-4, is SQTIHQWPATLVQPVGSPLSLECTVEGTSNPNLYWYRQAAGRGLQLLFYSVGIGQISSEVPQNLSASRPQDRQFILSSKKLLLSDSGFYLCAWSVGMSLTFGAGTRLSVL.

This chain links TRBV7-3 with TRBJ2-1, with D possibly TRBD1 on 5 matching bases. Trimming cost V 5 bases and J 4 bases, with 9 bases left between them. Looked up from germline, CDR1 is SGHTA and CDR2 is FQGTGA. This CDR3 region has 13 residues. In DNA, the CDR3 is TGTGCCAGCAGCCGGGCAGGGTACAATGAGCAGTTCTTC. Protein product: CASSRAGYNEQFF.

This chain uses TRBV21-1 with TRBJ2-6; TRBD2, as called in the table, went unchecked against the DNA. TRBV21-1 is reported as a pseudogene. The CDR3 runs to 20 residues. CDR3 DNA: TGTGCCAGCAGCACCGGAACACTTGGCAGTTTAGCCTCTGGGGCCAACGTCCTGACTTTC. It is translated as CASSTGTLGSLASGANVLTF.

This clone showed up just a few times. V and J are TRBV30 and TRBJ1-3; 8 positions match TRBD1. V lost 3 bases and J lost 0; bases outside the gene matches: 7. CDR1 and CDR2 from the germline V gene are GTSNPN and SVGIG (reference sequence). The CDR3 is 16 residues long. This chain's CDR3 is CAWSQYQGASGNTIYF. DNA for the CDR3: TGTGCCTGGAGCCAATATCAGGGGGCCTCTGGAAACACCATATATTTT.

This clone was counted a few times. The V and J genes are TRBV10-3 and TRBJ2-2, with TRBD1 identical over 8 bases. CDR1 is ENHRY and CDR2 is SYGVKD in the germline V gene. The trim removed 10 bases at V and 5 bases at J, leaving 9 bases unmatched. CDR3 size: 14 residues. In DNA, the CDR3 is TGTGCCACCTCCGGGACAGGAGTGACCGGGGAGCTGTTTTTT. It codes for CATSGTGVTGELFF.

This chain joins TRBV9 and TRBJ1-1; unclear D gene. The CDR3 is made up of 19 amino acids. Trimming removed 4 bases from V and 0 bases from J, with 25 bases in between. The germline CDR1 and CDR2 sequences are SGDLS and YYNGEE. CDR3 region: CASSPPSGGGRWMNTEAFF. The CDR3, as DNA: TGTGCCAGCAGCCCCCCCTCAGGAGGAGGGAGGTGGATGAACACTGAAGCTTTCTTT.